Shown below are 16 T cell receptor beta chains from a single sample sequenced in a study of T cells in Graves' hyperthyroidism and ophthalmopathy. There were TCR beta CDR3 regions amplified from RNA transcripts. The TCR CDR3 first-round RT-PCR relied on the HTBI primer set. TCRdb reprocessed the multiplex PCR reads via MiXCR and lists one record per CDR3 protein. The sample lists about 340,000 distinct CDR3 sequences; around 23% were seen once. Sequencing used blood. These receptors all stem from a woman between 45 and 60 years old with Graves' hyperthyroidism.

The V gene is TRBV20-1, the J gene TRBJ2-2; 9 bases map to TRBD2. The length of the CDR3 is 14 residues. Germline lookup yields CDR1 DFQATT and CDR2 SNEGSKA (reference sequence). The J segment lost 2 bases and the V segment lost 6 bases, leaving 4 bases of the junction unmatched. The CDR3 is CSALAGANTGELFF. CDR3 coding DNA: TGCAGTGCGTTAGCGGGGGCCAACACCGGGGAGCTGTTTTTT.

DNA for the CDR3: TGTGCAAGACTAGCGGAAGCCAAAAACATTCAGTACTTC. Amino acids: CARLAEAKNIQYF. The chain carries TRBV5-4 and TRBJ2-4; 9 positions agree with TRBD2. Per the germline V gene, CDR1 is SGHNT and CDR2 is YYREEE (reference sequence). CDR3 length: 13 amino acids.

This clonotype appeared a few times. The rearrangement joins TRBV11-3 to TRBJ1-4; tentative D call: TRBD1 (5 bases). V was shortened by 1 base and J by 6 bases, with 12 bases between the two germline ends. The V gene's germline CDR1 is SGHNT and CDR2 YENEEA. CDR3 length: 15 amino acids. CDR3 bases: TGTGCCAGCAGCTTAGTTTGGGACTCGGATGAAAAACTGTTTTTT. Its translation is CASSLVWDSDEKLFF. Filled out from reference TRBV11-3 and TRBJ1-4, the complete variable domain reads EAGVVQSPRYKIIEKKQPVAFWCNPISGHNTLYWYLQNLGQGPELLIRYENEEAVDDSQLPKDRFSAERLKGVDSTLKIQPAELGDSAVYLCASSLVWDSDEKLFFGSGTQLSVL.

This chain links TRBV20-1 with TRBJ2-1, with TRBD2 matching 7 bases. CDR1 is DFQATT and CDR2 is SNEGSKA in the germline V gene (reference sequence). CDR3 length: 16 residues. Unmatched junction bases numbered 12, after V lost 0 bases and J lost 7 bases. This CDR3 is CSARDSVGLAANEQFF. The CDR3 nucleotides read TGCAGTGCTAGAGATAGTGTTGGGCTAGCGGCAAATGAGCAGTTCTTC.

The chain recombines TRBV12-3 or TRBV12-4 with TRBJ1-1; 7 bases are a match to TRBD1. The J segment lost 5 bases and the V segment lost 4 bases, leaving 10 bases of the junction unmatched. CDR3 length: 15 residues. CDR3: CASSSRTGEGTEAFF. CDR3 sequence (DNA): TGTGCCAGCAGTTCGCGCACAGGGGAGGGAACTGAAGCTTTCTTT.

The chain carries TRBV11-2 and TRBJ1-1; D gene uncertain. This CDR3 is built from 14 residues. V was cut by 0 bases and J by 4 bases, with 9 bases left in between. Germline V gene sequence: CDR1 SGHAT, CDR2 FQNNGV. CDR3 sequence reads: CASSLEYEITEAFF. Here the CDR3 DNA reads TGTGCCAGCAGCTTAGAATACGAGATCACTGAAGCTTTCTTT.

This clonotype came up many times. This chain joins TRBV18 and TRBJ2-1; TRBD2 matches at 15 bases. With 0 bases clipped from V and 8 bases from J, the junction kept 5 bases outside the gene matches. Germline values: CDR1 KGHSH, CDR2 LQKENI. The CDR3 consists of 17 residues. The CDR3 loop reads CASSPPGLAGGPDEQFF. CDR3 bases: TGTGCCAGCTCACCACCCGGACTAGCGGGAGGGCCAGATGAGCAGTTCTTC.

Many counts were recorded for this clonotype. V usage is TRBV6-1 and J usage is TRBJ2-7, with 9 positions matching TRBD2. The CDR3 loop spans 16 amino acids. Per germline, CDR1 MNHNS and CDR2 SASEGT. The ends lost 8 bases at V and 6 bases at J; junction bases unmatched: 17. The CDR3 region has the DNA TGTGCCAGCGTACGACAGGTTCTCGGGACTAGCACCGAGCAGTACTTC. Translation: CASVRQVLGTSTEQYF.

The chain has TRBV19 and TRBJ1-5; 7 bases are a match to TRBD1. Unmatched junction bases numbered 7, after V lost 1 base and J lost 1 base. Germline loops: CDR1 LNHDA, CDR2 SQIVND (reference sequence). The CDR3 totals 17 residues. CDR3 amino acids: CASSIAATGYSNQPQHF. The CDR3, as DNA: TGTGCCAGTAGTATAGCCGCGACAGGGTACAGCAATCAGCCCCAGCATTTT.

CDR3 protein: CSVAVGLAASYNEQFF. CDR3 coding DNA: TGCAGCGTTGCAGTGGGACTAGCGGCTTCCTACAATGAGCAGTTCTTC. V usage is TRBV29-1 and J usage is TRBJ2-1; 11 bases match TRBD2. The V gene's germline CDR1 is SQVTM and CDR2 ANQGSEA. V was clipped by 4 bases and J by 1 base; unmatched bases: 6. This CDR3 is built from 16 residues.

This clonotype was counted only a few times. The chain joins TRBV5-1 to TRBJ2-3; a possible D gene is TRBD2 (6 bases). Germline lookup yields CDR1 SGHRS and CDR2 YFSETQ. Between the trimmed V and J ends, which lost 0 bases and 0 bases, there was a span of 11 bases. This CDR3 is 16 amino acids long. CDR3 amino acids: CASSLGLGTSTDTQYF. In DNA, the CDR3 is TGCGCCAGCAGCTTGGGACTAGGGACTAGCACAGATACGCAGTATTTT.

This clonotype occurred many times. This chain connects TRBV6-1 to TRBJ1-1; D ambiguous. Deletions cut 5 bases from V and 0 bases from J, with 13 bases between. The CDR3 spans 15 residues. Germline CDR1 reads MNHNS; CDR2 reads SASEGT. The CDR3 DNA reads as TGTGCCAGCAGTTCGAACGCCGGCATGAACACTGAAGCTTTCTTT. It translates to CASSSNAGMNTEAFF.

CDR3 in DNA: TGTGCCAGCAGCCCAACTAGCGGGGTCAGCTCCTACAATGAGCAGTTCTTC. This translates into CASSPTSGVSSYNEQFF. This chain links TRBV3-1 with TRBJ2-1, with 10 bases matching TRBD2. Trimming at V came to 4 bases and at J to 0 bases, leaving 6 bases not matched to a gene. This CDR3 contains 17 residues. Germline V gives CDR1 LGHDT, CDR2 YNNKEL (reference sequence).

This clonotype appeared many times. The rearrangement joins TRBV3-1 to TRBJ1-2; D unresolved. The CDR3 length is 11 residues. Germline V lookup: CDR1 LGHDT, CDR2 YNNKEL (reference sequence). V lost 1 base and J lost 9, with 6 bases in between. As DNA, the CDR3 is TGTGCCAGCAGCCAAGGTCTTCGCTACACCTTC. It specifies CASSQGLRYTF.

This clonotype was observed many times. The CDR3 spells CASSEGTPGLNQPQHF. In DNA form, the CDR3 reads TGTGCCAGCAGTGAAGGGACTCCCGGGCTTAATCAGCCCCAGCATTTT. The rearrangement links TRBV2 to TRBJ1-5; unclear D gene. V was cut by 1 base and J by 4 bases, with 14 bases left in between. Looked up from germline, CDR1 is SNHLY and CDR2 is FYNNEI. The CDR3 runs to 16 residues.

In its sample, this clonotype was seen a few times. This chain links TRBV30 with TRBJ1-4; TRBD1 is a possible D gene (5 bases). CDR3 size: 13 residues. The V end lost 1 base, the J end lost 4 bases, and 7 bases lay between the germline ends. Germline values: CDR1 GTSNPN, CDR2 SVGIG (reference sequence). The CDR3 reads CAWSGGDNEKLFF. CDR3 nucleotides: TGTGCCTGGAGTGGGGGGGATAATGAAAAACTGTTTTTT.